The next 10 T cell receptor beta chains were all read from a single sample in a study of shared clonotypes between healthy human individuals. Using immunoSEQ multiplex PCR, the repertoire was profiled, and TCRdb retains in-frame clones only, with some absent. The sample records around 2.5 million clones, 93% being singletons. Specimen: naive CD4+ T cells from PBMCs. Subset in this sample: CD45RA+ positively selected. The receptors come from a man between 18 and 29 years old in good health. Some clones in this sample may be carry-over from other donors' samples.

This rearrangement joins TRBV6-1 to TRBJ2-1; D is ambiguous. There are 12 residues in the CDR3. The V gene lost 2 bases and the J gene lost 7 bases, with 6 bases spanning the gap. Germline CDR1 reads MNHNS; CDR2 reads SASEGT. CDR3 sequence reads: CASSERTNEQFF. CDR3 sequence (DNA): TGTGCCAGCAGTGAACGGACGAATGAGCAGTTCTTC.

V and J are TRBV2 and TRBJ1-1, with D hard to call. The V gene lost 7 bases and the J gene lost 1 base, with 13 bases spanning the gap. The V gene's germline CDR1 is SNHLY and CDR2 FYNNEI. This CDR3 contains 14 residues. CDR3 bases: TGTGCCAGCACTAGGGAGCGGGGGAACACTGAAGCTTTCTTT. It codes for CASTRERGNTEAFF.

CDR3 amino acids: CASSDNTNEKLFF. The CDR3 DNA is TGTGCCAGCAGTGACAACACTAATGAAAAACTGTTTTTT. The chain carries TRBV7-9 and TRBJ1-4; D is uncertain. The germline V gene has CDR1 SEHNR and CDR2 FQNEAQ (reference sequence). This CDR3 has 13 amino acids. V lost 6 bases and J lost 2, with 7 bases in between.

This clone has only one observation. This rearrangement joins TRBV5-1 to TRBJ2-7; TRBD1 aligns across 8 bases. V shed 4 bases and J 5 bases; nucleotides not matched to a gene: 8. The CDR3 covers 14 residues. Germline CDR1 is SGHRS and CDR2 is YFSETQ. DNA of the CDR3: TGCGCCAGCAGCCCAATACCGGGACAGGACGAGCAGTACTTC. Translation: CASSPIPGQDEQYF.

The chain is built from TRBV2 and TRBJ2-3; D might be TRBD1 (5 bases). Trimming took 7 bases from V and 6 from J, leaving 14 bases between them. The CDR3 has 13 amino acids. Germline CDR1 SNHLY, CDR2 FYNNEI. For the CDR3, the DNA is TGTGCCAGCACGTGGGGCCCACGGGATACGCAGTATTTT. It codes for CASTWGPRDTQYF.

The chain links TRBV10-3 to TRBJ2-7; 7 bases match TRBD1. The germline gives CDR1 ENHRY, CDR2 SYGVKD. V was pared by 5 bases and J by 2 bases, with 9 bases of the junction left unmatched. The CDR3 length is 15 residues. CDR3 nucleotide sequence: TGTGCCATCAGTTCCCGGGACAGAGGCCCCTACGAGCAGTACTTC. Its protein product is CAISSRDRGPYEQYF.

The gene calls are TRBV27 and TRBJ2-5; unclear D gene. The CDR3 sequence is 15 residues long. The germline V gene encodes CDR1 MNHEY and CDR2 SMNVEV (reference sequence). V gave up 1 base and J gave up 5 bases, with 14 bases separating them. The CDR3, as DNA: TGTGCCAGCAGTTTATATCAGGAACCTCGCGAGACCCAGTACTTC. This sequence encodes CASSLYQEPRETQYF.

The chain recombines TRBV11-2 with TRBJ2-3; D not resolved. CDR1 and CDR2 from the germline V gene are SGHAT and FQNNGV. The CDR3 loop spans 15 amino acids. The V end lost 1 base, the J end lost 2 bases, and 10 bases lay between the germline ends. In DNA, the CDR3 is TGTGCCAGCAGCTTAGCCCCCACCACCACAGATACGCAGTATTTT. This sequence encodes CASSLAPTTTDTQYF. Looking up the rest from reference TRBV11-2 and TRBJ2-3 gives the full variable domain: EAGVAQSPRYKIIEKRQSVAFWCNPISGHATLYWYQQILGQGPKLLIQFQNNGVVDDSQLPKDRFSAERLKGVDSTLKIQPAKLEDSAVYLCASSLAPTTTDTQYFGPGTRLTVL.

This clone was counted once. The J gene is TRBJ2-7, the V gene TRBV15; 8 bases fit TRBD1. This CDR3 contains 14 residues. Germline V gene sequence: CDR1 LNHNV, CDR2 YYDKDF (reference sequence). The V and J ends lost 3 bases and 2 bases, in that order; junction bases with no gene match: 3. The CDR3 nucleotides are TGTGCCACCAGCAGCGAGACAGGGGCCTACGAGCAGTACTTC. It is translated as CATSSETGAYEQYF. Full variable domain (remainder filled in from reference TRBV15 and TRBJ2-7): DAMVIQNPRYQVTQFGKPVTLSCSQTLNHNVMYWYQQKSSQAPKLLFHYYDKDFNNEADTPDNFQSRRPNTSFCFLDIRSPGLGDTAMYLCATSSETGAYEQYFGPGTRLTVT.

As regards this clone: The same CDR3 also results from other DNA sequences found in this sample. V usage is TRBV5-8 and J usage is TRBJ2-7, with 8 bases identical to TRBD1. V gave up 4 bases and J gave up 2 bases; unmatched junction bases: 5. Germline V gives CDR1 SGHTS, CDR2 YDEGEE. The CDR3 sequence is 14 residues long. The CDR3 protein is CASSPRQGPYEQYF. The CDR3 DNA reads TGTGCCAGCAGCCCTAGACAGGGGCCCTACGAGCAGTACTTC. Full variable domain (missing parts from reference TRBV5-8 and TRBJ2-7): EAGVTQSPTHLIKTRGQQATLRCSPISGHTSVYWYQQALGLGLQFLLWYDEGEERNRGNFPPRFSGRQFPNYSSELNVNALELEDSALYLCASSPRQGPYEQYFGPGTRLTVT.